Detailed here is one T cell receptor beta chain. This record belongs to a study of blood T cell repertoires in COVID-19. In the study overall: T cells, B-cell-depleted T cells, or PBMCs supplied cDNA or gDNA.

The CDR3 totals 11 residues. Germline V gives CDR1 MNHEY, CDR2 SVGAGI. In the source study's methods: For nucleated cells, counts were estimated from reference gene primer amplification. The method was immunoSEQ multiplex PCR; TCRdb's version includes in-frame clones alone and lacks a portion of them. That table gives V, J and clone size, and the DNA gave D and trimming. The sample contains approximately 360,000 clones, 90% of which appear only once. The gene calls are TRBV6-5 and TRBJ2-7; D possibly corresponds to TRBD2 (5 bases). The TCR was taken from a man aged 18 to 29 with active or convalescent COVID-19. Material for sequencing was peripheral blood. The CDR3 loop reads CAARGPYEQYF. CDR3 DNA: TGTGCAGCAAGAGGGCCTTACGAGCAGTACTTC.